This is a list of T cell receptor beta chains from one sample in a study of PD-1 blockade in classical Hodgkin lymphoma. Clones were sequenced by immunoSEQ multiplex PCR, and TCRdb holds only the in-frame ones, with some missing. The sample shows around 13,000 clones, around 86% of them seen only once. The sample consisted of peripheral blood mononuclear cells (PBMCs), taken at baseline. The receptors shown here come from a human donor with classical Hodgkin lymphoma. The CDR3 runs from the conserved cysteine through the conserved F or W. The D gene is left open where the match is weak. Only some rows state a clone size, as once, few, many or a class for expanded clones.

- TRBJ2-1 - TRBV9 TGTGCCAGCAGCGTTATTGGACAGTTACCCTACAATGAGCAGTTCTTC CASSVIGQLPYNEQFF
- TRBJ2-3 - TRBV6-4 TGTGCCAGCAGTGACTCGTCGGGTGGCACAGATACGCAGTATTTT CASSDSSGGTDTQYF
TRBD1 TRBJ2-1 - TRBV2 TGTGCCAGCAGTGAAGCGCGACAGGGTATTGGTGAGCAGTTCTTC CASSEARQGIGEQFF
- TRBJ1-1 - TRBV12-5 TGTGCTAGTGGTTTGGTACCCGGTGAAGCTTTCTTT CASGLVPGEAFF
- TRBJ2-6 - TRBV7-2 TGTGTCAGCAGCTTAGTACAGGCCGGGGCCAACGTCCTGACTTTC CVSSLVQAGANVLTF
TRBD1 TRBJ2-7 - TRBV6-1 TGTGCCAGCTCATATCGCCGGACAGGGACCTACGAGCAGTACTTC CASSYRRTGTYEQYF
TRBD1 TRBJ1-2 - TRBV6-1 TGTGCCAGCAGTGAAGGTACAGGGGTTGATGGCTACACCTTC CASSEGTGVDGYTF
- TRBJ1-1 - TRBV19 TGTGCCAGTACCCCAGGGGCGGACTGGAGGCAAGGCACTGAAGCTTTCTTT CASTPGADWRQGTEAFF
TRBD1 TRBJ1-4 - TRBV30 TGTGCCTGGAGGTCGACAGGGTGGGATGAAAAACTGTTTTTT CAWRSTGWDEKLFF
- TRBJ2-7 - TRBV7-9 TGTGCCAGCAGCTCCTGGGGGTACGAGCAGTACTTC CASSSWGYEQYF
- TRBJ1-2 - TRBV7-9 TGTGCCAGCAGCTTAGCAGGGTATGGCTACACCTTC CASSLAGYGYTF
TRBD1 TRBJ1-1 once TRBV6-6 TGTGCCAGCAGTTTGGGACAGGGGGCCGCGAACACTGAAGCTTTCTTT CASSLGQGAANTEAFF
- TRBJ2-1 once TRBV10-3 TGTGCCATCAGGGACAGTAGTTCGGATGAGCAGTTCTTC CAIRDSSSDEQFF
- TRBJ2-3 - TRBV27 TGTGCCAGCAGTTTATGGGGCAGGATAACAGATACGCAGTATTTT CASSLWGRITDTQYF
- TRBJ1-4 - TRBV6-5 TGTGCCAGCAGTTACCAGGGTGCAACTAATGAAAAACTGTTTTTT CASSYQGATNEKLFF
- TRBJ1-5 - TRBV7-3 TGTGCCAGCAGCCCTTCAGGGCCAGAGCAGCCCCAGCATTTT CASSPSGPEQPQHF
TRBD2 TRBJ2-7 few TRBV18 TGTGCCAGCTCCCTGACTAGCGGGAACTCCTACGAGCAGTACTTC CASSLTSGNSYEQYF
- TRBJ2-2 - TRBV9 TGTGCCAGCAGCGTAGAGCGAGACAGGCGGTACACCGGGGAGCTGTTTTTT CASSVERDRRYTGELFF
- TRBJ1-5 - TRBV28 TGTGCCAGCAGTTTATGGGTGGGCAATCAGCCCCAGCATTTT CASSLWVGNQPQHF
TRBD1 TRBJ1-1 - TRBV19 TGTGCCAGTAGTATGCAGGGGGCGCGGACTGAAGCTTTCTTT CASSMQGARTEAFF
- TRBJ1-1 - TRBV9 TGTGCCAGCAGCCAAGCACTGAACACTGAAGCTTTCTTT CASSQALNTEAFF
- TRBJ2-3 - TRBV21-1 TGTGCCAGCAGCCTTAGTGGGGACAGGGGCACAGATACGCAGTATTTT CASSLSGDRGTDTQYF
- TRBJ2-7 - TRBV13 TGTGCCAGCAGCTTGAGGGGTTACGAGCAGTACTTC CASSLRGYEQYF
- TRBJ2-5 - TRBV2 TGTGCCAGCAGTGAAGGCACTAGCCTAAGGAGGGAGACCCAGTACTTC CASSEGTSLRRETQYF
- TRBJ1-6 - TRBV7-3 TGTGCCAGCAGCTTGTCGGATTCACCCCTCCACTTT CASSLSDSPLHF
TRBD1 TRBJ1-1 once TRBV11-1 TGTGCCAGCAGCTACTACGGGACAGGGAGCACTGAAGCTTTCTTT CASSYYGTGSTEAFF
TRBD1 TRBJ2-7 - TRBV6-5 TGTGCCAGCACTCAGCCAGGGACAGGGAAACAGTACTTC CASTQPGTGKQYF
- TRBJ2-1 - TRBV7-6 TGTGCCAGCAGCTTAGGGGCAGGATCCTACAATGAGCAGTTCTTC CASSLGAGSYNEQFF
- TRBJ1-4 - TRBV11-2 TGTGCCAGCAGTGTTGGACAGTGGGAAAAACTGTTTTTT CASSVGQWEKLFF
- TRBJ1-4 - TRBV5-5 TGTGCCAGCAGCTCGGGACCCTCGGAAAAACTGTTTTTT CASSSGPSEKLFF
TRBD2 TRBJ2-1 - TRBV9 TGTGCCAGCAGCGTAGGGACTAGCGGGAGATTGAGTGAGCAGTTCTTC CASSVGTSGRLSEQFF
- TRBJ2-5 once TRBV6-1 TGTGCCGGCTCTCGGCCCCAAGAGACCCAGTACTTC CAGSRPQETQYF
- TRBJ2-7 - TRBV10-1 TGCGCCAGCAGTGAGTCGGGACAAAAAATCTACGAGCAGTACTTC CASSESGQKIYEQYF
- TRBJ1-2 - TRBV4-2 TGTGCCAGCAGCCAAGACGTATCGGCCACGGGTGGGGGCTACACCTTC CASSQDVSATGGGYTF
TRBD1 TRBJ2-4 - TRBV9 TGTGCCAGCAGCGCCGGCTTGGGACAGTTTCTAAACATTCAGTACTTC CASSAGLGQFLNIQYF
- TRBJ2-2 once TRBV5-1 TGCGCCAGCAGCTTCCCGGGGACTGGGGAGCTGTTTTTT CASSFPGTGELFF
- TRBJ1-1 - TRBV6-6 TGTGCCAGCAGTCTCGGGGGGGGAACTGAAGCTTTCTTT CASSLGGGTEAFF
- TRBJ2-7 - TRBV6-1 TGTGCCAGCAGTGCACCGCGGGACACCCAGCAGTACTTC CASSAPRDTQQYF
- TRBJ1-1 - TRBV11-2 TGTGCCAGCAGCCCCGCTGTCGGACCGATCTTAGGAGCTTTCTTT CASSPAVGPILGAFF
- TRBJ1-6 few TRBV12-5 TGTGCTAGTGGTTTCGTTGGTCACGGGAATTCACCCCTCCACTTT CASGFVGHGNSPLHF
TRBD2 TRBJ2-1 - TRBV6-9 TGTGCCAGCACCGAACGGGGACTAACCTACAATGAGCAGTTCTTC CASTERGLTYNEQFF